The next 11 T cell receptor beta chains were all read from a single sample in a study of identical twins. Each CDR3 protein is one row after TCRdb ran MiXCR on the 5' RACE reads. The sample has 400,000 to 600,000 distinct CDR3 sequences; around 20% are singletons. The data were also submitted as part of a second study, on yellow fever vaccine responses in identical twins.

The material sequenced was CD4+ T cells sorted from blood. The receptors originated from a woman aged 18-30 years in good health.

In this sample, this clonotype turned up a few times. As DNA, the CDR3 is TGTGCCAGCAGTTACTCGAGGGGTATCAATGAGCAGTTCTTC. Translated: CASSYSRGINEQFF. J is TRBJ2-1 and V is TRBV6-5; D may correspond to TRBD1 or TRBD2 (5 bases each). Trimming took 0 bases from V and 6 from J, leaving 9 bases between them. This CDR3 is 14 amino acids long. The germline V gene encodes CDR1 MNHEY and CDR2 SVGAGI.

This chain links TRBV7-9 with TRBJ2-1; 9 bases map to TRBD1. This CDR3 comprises 14 residues. CDR1 is SEHNR, CDR2 FQNEAQ, per germline (reference sequence). V lost 6 bases, J lost 13 bases, and 13 bases stayed unmatched. The CDR3 loop is CASRAGTGTGEQFF. DNA of the CDR3: TGTGCCAGCAGGGCCGGGACAGGGACTGGCGAACAGTTCTTC.

This clonotype occurred a few times. The chain combines TRBV11-2 with TRBJ2-2, with D possibly matching TRBD1 (7 bases). The CDR3 covers 16 residues. CDR1 and CDR2 from the germline V gene are SGHAT and FQNNGV. The ends were cut back, 3 bases at V and 5 bases at J, with 16 bases in the middle. CDR3 in DNA: TGTGCCAGCAGCTTTCAGGGGGGTGCCGGGACCGGGGAGCTGTTTTTT. Protein sequence: CASSFQGGAGTGELFF.

This clonotype came up a few times. The genes are TRBV20-1 and TRBJ2-7, with TRBD2 matching 8 bases. Germline values: CDR1 DFQATT, CDR2 SNEGSKA (reference sequence). The junction had 7 bases not matched to a gene; V was cut back by 0 bases and J by 6 bases. This CDR3 spans 14 amino acids. The CDR3 region has the DNA TGCAGTGCTAGAGATCCCGGGGGGGCAGTCGAGCAGTACGTC. Translating gives CSARDPGGAVEQYV.

The rearrangement joins TRBV12-3 or TRBV12-4 to TRBJ2-1; D is unresolved. The V end was cut by 0 bases, the J end by 6 bases, with 6 bases between. The CDR3 spans 13 residues. Written as DNA, the CDR3 is TGTGCCAGCAGTTTAGCTCCCCTCAATGAGCAGTTCTTC. This translates into CASSLAPLNEQFF.

Only a few counts were recorded for this clonotype. The chain combines TRBV2 with TRBJ2-3; 10 bases fit TRBD2. CDR1 and CDR2 from the germline V gene are SNHLY and FYNNEI. Losses at the gene ends were 3 bases for V and 5 bases for J; bases not matched to a gene: 8. There are 16 residues in the CDR3. CDR3 sequence (DNA): TGTGCCAGCAGTGATCTAGCGGGAGTGGGGAGAGATACGCAGTATTTT. Translating gives CASSDLAGVGRDTQYF.

The rearrangement links TRBV5-1 to TRBJ2-3; 9 nucleotides agree with TRBD2. V lost 4 bases and J lost 0; bases outside the gene matches: 6. CDR3 size: 16 residues. The V gene's germline CDR1 is SGHRS and CDR2 YFSETQ. CDR3 protein: CASSQMTSGSTDTQYF. The CDR3 nucleotides are TGCGCCAGCAGCCAAATGACTAGCGGTAGCACAGATACGCAGTATTTT.

The chain has TRBV5-1 and TRBJ2-7; D might be TRBD1 (7 bases). This CDR3 region has 14 residues. V lost 0 bases and J 3 bases, leaving 10 bases between the germline ends. Germline-derived CDR1 and CDR2 are SGHRS and YFSETQ. Written as DNA, the CDR3 is TGCGCCAGCAGCTTGGATCAGGGGGGCTACGAGCAGTACGTC. It encodes CASSLDQGGYEQYV.

This clonotype has ten or more counts. This rearrangement joins TRBV5-5 to TRBJ2-2; D ambiguous. Trimming shortened V by 1 base and J by 0 bases, and 13 bases separated the two germline ends. The CDR3 totals 17 residues. The germline gives CDR1 SGHKS, CDR2 YYEKEE (reference sequence). The CDR3, as DNA: TGTGCCAGCAGCTTGCAACGCCCATTTGCGAACACCGGGGAGCTGTTTTTT. Translating it yields CASSLQRPFANTGELFF.

V usage is TRBV4-2 and J usage is TRBJ1-1, with a tentative D call TRBD1 (5 bases). The V and J ends lost 3 bases and 2 bases respectively, with 13 bases between them. The CDR3 is made up of 15 amino acids. Per germline, CDR1 LGHNA and CDR2 YNFKEQ. CDR3 sequence: CASSHKGRDNTEAFF. CDR3 bases: TGTGCCAGCAGCCACAAGGGGCGGGATAACACTGAAGCTTTCTTT.

This clonotype was counted only a few times. V usage is TRBV27 and J usage is TRBJ2-7, with D possibly being TRBD1 (6 bases). Trimming stripped 6 bases from V and 6 bases from J, with 12 bases between. The CDR3 contains 12 residues. CDR1 MNHEY and CDR2 SMNVEV come from the germline V gene (reference sequence). CDR3 protein: CASSRTEREQYF. CDR3 coding DNA: TGTGCCAGCAGCAGGACAGAACGCGAGCAGTACTTC.